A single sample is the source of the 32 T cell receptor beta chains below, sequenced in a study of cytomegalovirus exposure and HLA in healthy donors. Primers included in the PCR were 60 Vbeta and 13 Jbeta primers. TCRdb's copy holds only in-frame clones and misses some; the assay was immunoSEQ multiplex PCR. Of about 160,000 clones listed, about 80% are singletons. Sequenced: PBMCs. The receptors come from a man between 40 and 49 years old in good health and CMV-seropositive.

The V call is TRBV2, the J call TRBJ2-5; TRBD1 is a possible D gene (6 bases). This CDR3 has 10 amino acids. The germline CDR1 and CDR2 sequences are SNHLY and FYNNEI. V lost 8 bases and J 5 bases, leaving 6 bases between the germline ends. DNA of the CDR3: TGTGCCAGCCAGGGGGAGACCCAGTACTTC. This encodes CASQGETQYF.

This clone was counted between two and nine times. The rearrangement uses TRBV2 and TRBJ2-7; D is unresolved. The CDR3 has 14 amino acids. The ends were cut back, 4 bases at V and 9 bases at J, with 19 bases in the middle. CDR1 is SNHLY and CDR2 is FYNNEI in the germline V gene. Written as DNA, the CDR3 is TGTGCCAGCAGTGCTCGGAGTTCTGTACGTCGGCAGTACTTC. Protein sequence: CASSARSSVRRQYF.

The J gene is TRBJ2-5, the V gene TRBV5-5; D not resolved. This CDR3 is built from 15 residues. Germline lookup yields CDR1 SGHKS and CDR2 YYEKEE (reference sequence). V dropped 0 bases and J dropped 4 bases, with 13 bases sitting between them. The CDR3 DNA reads TGTGCCAGCAGCTTGGCCGGGTCCCGCCGAGAGACCCAGTACTTC. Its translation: CASSLAGSRRETQYF.

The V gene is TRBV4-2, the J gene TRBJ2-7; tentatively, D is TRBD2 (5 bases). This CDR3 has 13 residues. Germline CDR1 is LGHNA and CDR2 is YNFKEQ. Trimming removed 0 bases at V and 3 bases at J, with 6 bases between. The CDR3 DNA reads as TGTGCCAGCAGCCAAGACAGCGGCTACGAGCAGTACTTC. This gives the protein CASSQDSGYEQYF.

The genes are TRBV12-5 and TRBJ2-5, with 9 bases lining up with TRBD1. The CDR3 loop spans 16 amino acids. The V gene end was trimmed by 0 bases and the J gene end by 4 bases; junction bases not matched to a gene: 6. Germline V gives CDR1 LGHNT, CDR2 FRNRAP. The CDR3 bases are TGTGCTAGTGGTTTGGTACTGGGACAGGGTGGAGAGACCCAGTACTTC. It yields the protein CASGLVLGQGGETQYF. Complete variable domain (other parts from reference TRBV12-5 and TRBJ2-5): DARVTQTPRHKVTEMGQEVTMRCQPILGHNTVFWYRQTMMQGLELLAYFRNRAPLDDSGMPKDRFSAEMPDATLATLKIQPSEPRDSAVYFCASGLVLGQGGETQYFGPGTRLLVL.

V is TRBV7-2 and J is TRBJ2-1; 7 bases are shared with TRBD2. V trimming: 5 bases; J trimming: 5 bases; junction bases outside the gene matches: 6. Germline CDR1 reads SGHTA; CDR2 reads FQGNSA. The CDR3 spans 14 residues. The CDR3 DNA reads TGTGCCAGCAGCGGAACCGGGACTAACAATGAGCAGTTCTTC. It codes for CASSGTGTNNEQFF.

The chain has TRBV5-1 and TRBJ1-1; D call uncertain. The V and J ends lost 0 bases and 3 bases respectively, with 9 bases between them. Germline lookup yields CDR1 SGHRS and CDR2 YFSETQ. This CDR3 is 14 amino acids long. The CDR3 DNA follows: TGCGCCAGCAGCTTGGCTGGCCCTGACACTGAAGCTTTCTTT. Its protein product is CASSLAGPDTEAFF.

The CDR3 protein is CASSDQGVEIGYTF. The CDR3 coding sequence is TGTGCCAGCAGTGACCAGGGGGTCGAGATAGGCTACACCTTC. The genes are TRBV6-1 and TRBJ1-2; 7 bases fit TRBD1. The germline CDR1 and CDR2 sequences are MNHNS and SASEGT. V was pared by 3 bases and J by 8 bases, with 9 bases of the junction left unmatched. CDR3 length equals 14 residues.

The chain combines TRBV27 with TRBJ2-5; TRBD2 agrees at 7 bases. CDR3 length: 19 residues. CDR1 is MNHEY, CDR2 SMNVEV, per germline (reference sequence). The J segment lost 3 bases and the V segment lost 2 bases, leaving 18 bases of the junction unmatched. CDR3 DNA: TGTGCCAGCAGTTTAAAGTGTTTCTTCTTGGGCGGGGGAAAAGAGACCCAGTACTTC. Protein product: CASSLKCFFLGGGKETQYF.

CDR3 bases: TGCGCCAGCAGCTTCGGGACAGGGGACGAAAAACTGTTTTTT. It codes for CASSFGTGDEKLFF. This chain connects TRBV5-1 to TRBJ1-4, with TRBD1 identical over 10 bases. Germline V gene sequence: CDR1 SGHRS, CDR2 YFSETQ. The CDR3 runs to 14 residues. Unmatched junction bases numbered 3, after V lost 2 bases and J lost 8 bases.

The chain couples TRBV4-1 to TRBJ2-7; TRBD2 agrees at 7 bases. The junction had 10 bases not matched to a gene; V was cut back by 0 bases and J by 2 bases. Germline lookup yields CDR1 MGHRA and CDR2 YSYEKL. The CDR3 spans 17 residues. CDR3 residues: CASSQEPGAGTPYEQYF. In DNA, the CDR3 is TGCGCCAGCAGCCAAGAGCCCGGAGCGGGAACCCCCTACGAGCAGTACTTC.

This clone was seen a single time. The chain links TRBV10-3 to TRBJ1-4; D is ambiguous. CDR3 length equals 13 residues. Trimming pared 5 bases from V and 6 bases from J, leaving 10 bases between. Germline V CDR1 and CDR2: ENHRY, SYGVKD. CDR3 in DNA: TGTGCCATCAGTCCGGGGAGGGATGAAAAACTGTTTTTT. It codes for CAISPGRDEKLFF.

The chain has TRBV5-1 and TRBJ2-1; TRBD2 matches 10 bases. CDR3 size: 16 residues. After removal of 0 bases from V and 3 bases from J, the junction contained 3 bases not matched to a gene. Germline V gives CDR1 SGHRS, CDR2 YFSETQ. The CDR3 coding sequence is TGCGCCAGCAGCTTGGCCGCTAGCGGGAGCTACAATGAGCAGTTCTTC. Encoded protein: CASSLAASGSYNEQFF.

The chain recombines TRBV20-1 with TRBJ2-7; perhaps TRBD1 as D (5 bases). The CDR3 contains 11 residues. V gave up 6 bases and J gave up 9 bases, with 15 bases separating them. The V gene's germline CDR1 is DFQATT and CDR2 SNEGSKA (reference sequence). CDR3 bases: TGCAGTGCCCGACAGTCCCGAGTGCAGTACTTC. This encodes CSARQSRVQYF.

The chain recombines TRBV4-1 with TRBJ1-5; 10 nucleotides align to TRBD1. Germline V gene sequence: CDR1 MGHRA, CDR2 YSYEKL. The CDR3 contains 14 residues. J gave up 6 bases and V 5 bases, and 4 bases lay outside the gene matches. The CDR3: CASSVGQGSQPQHF. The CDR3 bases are TGCGCCAGCAGCGTGGGACAGGGGTCTCAGCCCCAGCATTTT.

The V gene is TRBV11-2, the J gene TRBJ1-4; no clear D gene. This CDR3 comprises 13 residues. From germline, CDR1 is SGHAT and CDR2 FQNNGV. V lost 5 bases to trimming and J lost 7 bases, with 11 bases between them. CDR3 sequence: CASSLTPGEKLFF. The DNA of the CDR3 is TGTGCCAGCAGCCTGACCCCGGGTGAAAAACTGTTTTTT.

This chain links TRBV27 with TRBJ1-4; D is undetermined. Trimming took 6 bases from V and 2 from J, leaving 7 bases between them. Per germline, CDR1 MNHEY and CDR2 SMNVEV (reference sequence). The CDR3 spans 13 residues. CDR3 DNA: TGTGCCAGCAGACGGACTACTAATGAAAAACTGTTTTTT. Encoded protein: CASRRTTNEKLFF.

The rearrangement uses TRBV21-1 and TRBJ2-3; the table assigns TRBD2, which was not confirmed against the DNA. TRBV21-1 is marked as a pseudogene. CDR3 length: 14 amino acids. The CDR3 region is CASSKVGLPDTQYF. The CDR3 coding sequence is TGTGCCAGCAGCAAAGTTGGACTCCCAGATACGCAGTATTTT.

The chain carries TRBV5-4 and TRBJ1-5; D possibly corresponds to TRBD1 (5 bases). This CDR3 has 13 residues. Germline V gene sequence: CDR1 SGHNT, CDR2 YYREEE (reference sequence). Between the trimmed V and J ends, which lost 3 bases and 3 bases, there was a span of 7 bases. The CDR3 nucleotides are TGTGCCAGCAGCTGGGACTACAATCAGCCCCAGCATTTT. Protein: CASSWDYNQPQHF.

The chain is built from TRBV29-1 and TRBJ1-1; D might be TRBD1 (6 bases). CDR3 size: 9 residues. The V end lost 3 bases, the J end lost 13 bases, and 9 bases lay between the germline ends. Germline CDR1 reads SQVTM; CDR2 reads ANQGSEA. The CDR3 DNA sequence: TGCAGCGTTGAGACAGGAGGTTTCTTT. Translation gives CSVETGGFF. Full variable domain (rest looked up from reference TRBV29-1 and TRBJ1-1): SAVISQKPSRDICQRGTSLTIQCQVDSQVTMMFWYRQQPGQSLTLIATANQGSEATYESGFVIDKFPISRPNLTFSTLTVSNMSPEDSSIYLCSVETGGFFGQGTRLTVV.

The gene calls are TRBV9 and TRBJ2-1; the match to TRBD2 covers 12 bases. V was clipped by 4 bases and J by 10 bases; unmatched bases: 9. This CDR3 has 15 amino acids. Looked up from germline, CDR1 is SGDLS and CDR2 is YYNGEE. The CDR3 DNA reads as TGTGCCAGCAGCAACCGACTAGCGGGAGTCAGGGAGCAGTTCTTC. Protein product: CASSNRLAGVREQFF.

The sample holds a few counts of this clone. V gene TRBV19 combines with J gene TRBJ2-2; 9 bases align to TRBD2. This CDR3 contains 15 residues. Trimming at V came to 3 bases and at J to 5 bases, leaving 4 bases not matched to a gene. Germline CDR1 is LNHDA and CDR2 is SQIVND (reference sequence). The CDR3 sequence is CASSMRLAGTGELFF. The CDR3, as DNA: TGTGCCAGTAGTATGAGGCTAGCGGGAACCGGGGAGCTGTTTTTT.

This chain's CDR3 is CASSLPPSTAYGYTF. For the CDR3, the DNA is TGTGCCAGCAGTCTCCCCCCCTCGACAGCCTATGGCTACACCTTC. This chain connects TRBV28 to TRBJ1-2, with a possible D match to TRBD1 (5 bases). Trimming shortened V by 5 bases and J by 4 bases, and 17 bases separated the two germline ends. The CDR3 has 15 amino acids. Germline values: CDR1 MDHEN, CDR2 SYDVKM.

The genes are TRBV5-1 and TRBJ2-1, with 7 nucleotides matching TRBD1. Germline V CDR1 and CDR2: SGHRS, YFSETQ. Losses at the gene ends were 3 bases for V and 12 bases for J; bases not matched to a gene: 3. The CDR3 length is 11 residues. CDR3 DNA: TGCGCCAGCAGCTCGGACAGGCTGCAGTTCTTC. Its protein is CASSSDRLQFF.

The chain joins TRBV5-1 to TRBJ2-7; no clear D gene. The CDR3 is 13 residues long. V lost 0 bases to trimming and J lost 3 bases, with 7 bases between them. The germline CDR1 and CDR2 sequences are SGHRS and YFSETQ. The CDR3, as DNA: TGCGCCAGCAGCTTGGCCCTAAGCTACGAGCAGTACTTC. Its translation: CASSLALSYEQYF.

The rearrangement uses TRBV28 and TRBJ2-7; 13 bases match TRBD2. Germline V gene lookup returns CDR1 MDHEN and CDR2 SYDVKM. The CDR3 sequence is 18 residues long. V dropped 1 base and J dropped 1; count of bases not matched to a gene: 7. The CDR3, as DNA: TGTGCCAGCAGTTTATCCCGGACTAGCGGGAGCCGGTCCTACGAGCAGTACTTC. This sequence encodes CASSLSRTSGSRSYEQYF.

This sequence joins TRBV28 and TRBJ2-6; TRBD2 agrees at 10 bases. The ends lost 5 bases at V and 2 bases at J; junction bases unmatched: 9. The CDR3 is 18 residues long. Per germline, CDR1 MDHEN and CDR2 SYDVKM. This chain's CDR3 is CASSKLTSGIPGANVLTF. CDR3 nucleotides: TGTGCCAGCAGTAAATTAACTAGCGGGATTCCTGGGGCCAACGTCCTGACTTTC.

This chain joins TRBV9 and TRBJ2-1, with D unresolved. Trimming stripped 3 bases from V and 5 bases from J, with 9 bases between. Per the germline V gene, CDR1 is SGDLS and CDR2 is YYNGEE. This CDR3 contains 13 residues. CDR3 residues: CASSDMLDNEQFF. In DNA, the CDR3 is TGTGCCAGCAGCGACATGCTAGACAATGAGCAGTTCTTC.

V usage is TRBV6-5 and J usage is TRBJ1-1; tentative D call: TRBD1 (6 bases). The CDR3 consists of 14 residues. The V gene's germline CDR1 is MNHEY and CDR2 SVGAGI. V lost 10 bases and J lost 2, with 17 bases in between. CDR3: CATGGPSANTEAFF. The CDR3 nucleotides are TGTGCCACCGGGGGGCCCAGCGCAAACACTGAAGCTTTCTTT.

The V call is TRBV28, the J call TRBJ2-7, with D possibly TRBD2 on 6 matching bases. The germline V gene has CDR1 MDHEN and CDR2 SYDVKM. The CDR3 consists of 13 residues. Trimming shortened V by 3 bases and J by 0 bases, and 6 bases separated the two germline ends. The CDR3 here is CASSFGSSYEQYF. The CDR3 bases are TGTGCCAGCAGTTTCGGGAGCTCCTACGAGCAGTACTTC.

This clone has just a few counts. The CDR3 DNA reads TGTGCCGGCGACAGGGGGCGAGGAACTGAAGCTTTCTTT. This codes for CAGDRGRGTEAFF. The chain is built from TRBV2 and TRBJ1-1, with 10 bases lining up with TRBD1. CDR3 length: 13 residues. Germline CDR1 and CDR2: SNHLY and FYNNEI. V shed 11 bases, J shed 5 bases, and the junction held 8 bases outside the gene matches.

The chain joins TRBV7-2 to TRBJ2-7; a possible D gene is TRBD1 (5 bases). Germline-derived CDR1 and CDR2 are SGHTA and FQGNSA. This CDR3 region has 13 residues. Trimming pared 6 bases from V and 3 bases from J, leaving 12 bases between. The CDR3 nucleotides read TGTGCCAGCAGTTCACGACAGTTCTACGAGCAGTACTTC. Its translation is CASSSRQFYEQYF. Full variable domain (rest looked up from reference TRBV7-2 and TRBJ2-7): GAGVSQSPSNKVTEKGKDVELRCDPISGHTALYWYRQSLGQGLEFLIYFQGNSAPDKSGLPSDRFSAERTGGSVSTLTIQRTQQEDSAVYLCASSSRQFYEQYFGPGTRLTVT.